Following are 14 T cell receptor beta chains from one sample sequenced in a study of beta chain features in type 1 diabetes. The sequenced template was cDNA made from the entire isolated RNA. Profiled with immunoSEQ multiplex PCR; TCRdb holds only in-frame clones, not every one. Of some 150,000 clones in the sample, 9% to 10% were seen once. Sequencing was done on a sample of central memory CD4+ T cells from blood. The receptors come from a woman aged 35 to 49 in good health.

A few counts support this clone. The rearrangement joins TRBV5-1 to TRBJ1-6; possible D gene TRBD1, 6 bases. The V end lost 7 bases, the J end lost 8 bases, and 16 bases lay between the germline ends. Germline V gives CDR1 SGHRS, CDR2 YFSETQ. This CDR3 comprises 14 residues. The CDR3 sequence: CASAFTGMDSPLHF. In nucleotides, the CDR3 is TGCGCCAGCGCTTTTACAGGGATGGATTCACCCCTCCACTTT.

The V and J genes are TRBV6-1 and TRBJ2-5; maybe TRBD2 (5 bases). Trimming took 1 base from V and 5 from J, leaving 14 bases between them. The CDR3 totals 15 residues. Germline V gives CDR1 MNHNS, CDR2 SASEGT. The CDR3 here is CASSEGLPLQETQYF. CDR3 DNA sequence: TGTGCCAGCAGTGAAGGACTACCCCTCCAGGAGACCCAGTACTTC.

This clone has a count of ten or more. The chain recombines TRBV5-4 with TRBJ2-1, with 7 bases lining up with TRBD1. The CDR3 extends over 16 amino acids. J gave up 0 bases and V 2 bases, and 5 bases lay outside the gene matches. Germline assignment: CDR1 SGHNT and CDR2 YYREEE (reference sequence). The DNA of the CDR3 is TGTGCCAGCAGCTTCTACAGGGGAAGCTCCTACAATGAGCAGTTCTTC. Translated, it gives CASSFYRGSSYNEQFF.

The rearrangement joins TRBV7-9 to TRBJ1-1; 8 bases fit TRBD1. Germline V gene lookup returns CDR1 SEHNR and CDR2 FQNEAQ (reference sequence). V shed 0 bases and J 1 base; nucleotides not matched to a gene: 4. The length of the CDR3 is 16 residues. In DNA form, the CDR3 reads TGTGCCAGCAGCTTAGCAGACAGGGGTTCGAACACTGAAGCTTTCTTT. Protein sequence: CASSLADRGSNTEAFF.

This clone was found many times. The chain is built from TRBV2 and TRBJ2-5; D is perhaps TRBD2 (5 bases). CDR1 and CDR2 from the germline V gene are SNHLY and FYNNEI. CDR3 length equals 15 residues. Trimming removed 7 bases at V and 3 bases at J, with 18 bases between. As DNA, the CDR3 is TGTGCCAGCACCAAAAAGAGGAGCGGTGAAGAGACCCAGTACTTC. Translation: CASTKKRSGEETQYF.

This clone was seen more than once but under ten times. The CDR3 bases are TGTGCCAGCAGCCGGTTCGAAGGGACAGTTACCTTCTATGGCTACACCTTC. This sequence encodes CASSRFEGTVTFYGYTF. The gene calls are TRBV7-2 and TRBJ1-2, with 7 bases fitting TRBD1. V was clipped by 5 bases and J by 4 bases; unmatched bases: 16. Germline V gives CDR1 SGHTA, CDR2 FQGNSA. This CDR3 is 17 amino acids long.

This clone has a handful of counts. The identical CDR3 is also encoded by other nucleotide sequences in the sample. The J gene is TRBJ1-6, the V gene TRBV6-5; D call uncertain. Germline V lookup: CDR1 MNHEY, CDR2 SVGAGI. This CDR3 has 12 amino acids. The germline V and J ends were trimmed by 11 bases and 3 bases, with 8 bases remaining between them. CDR3 DNA: TGTGCCGCAAGGAGCTATAATTCACCCCTCCACTTT. Protein product: CAARSYNSPLHF.

This clone was seen a handful of times. The chain carries TRBV27 and TRBJ2-1; D is perhaps TRBD1 (6 bases). V lost 4 bases and J 6 bases, leaving 13 bases between the germline ends. The CDR3 consists of 14 residues. The germline V gene encodes CDR1 MNHEY and CDR2 SMNVEV (reference sequence). CDR3: CASSSPDRVNEQFF. DNA of the CDR3: TGTGCCAGCAGTTCGCCGGACAGAGTCAATGAGCAGTTCTTC.

This clone has just a few counts. V usage is TRBV6-1 and J usage is TRBJ1-4; D is perhaps TRBD1 (5 bases). Germline CDR1 reads MNHNS; CDR2 reads SASEGT. CDR3 length equals 13 residues. The V gene lost 1 base and the J gene lost 7 bases, with 7 bases spanning the gap. CDR3 in amino acids: CASSEGGVEKLFF. CDR3 sequence (DNA): TGTGCCAGCAGTGAAGGGGGCGTTGAAAAACTGTTTTTT.

This clone was detected ten times or more. CDR3 amino acids: CASSQPTDRLDGYTF. The CDR3 DNA reads TGCGCCAGCAGCCAACCGACAGACAGGCTGGATGGCTACACCTTC. This chain connects TRBV4-1 to TRBJ1-2; D is perhaps TRBD1 (6 bases). Between the trimmed V and J ends, which lost 2 bases and 6 bases, there was a span of 16 bases. CDR1 is MGHRA, CDR2 YSYEKL, per germline. The CDR3 consists of 15 residues.

The rearrangement joins TRBV6-6 to TRBJ1-1; perhaps TRBD1 as D (5 bases). The CDR3 is made up of 15 amino acids. Trimming shortened V by 0 bases and J by 2 bases, and 10 bases separated the two germline ends. The germline CDR1 and CDR2 sequences are MNHNY and SVGAGI (reference sequence). The CDR3, as DNA: TGTGCCAGCAGTTACTCAGGTCAGGGCAACACTGAAGCTTTCTTT. Translation gives CASSYSGQGNTEAFF.

This clone was picked up a small number of times. The chain carries TRBV6-5 and TRBJ2-7, with D maybe TRBD2 (5 bases). Germline V gene sequence: CDR1 MNHEY, CDR2 SVGAGI. This CDR3 spans 13 amino acids. V lost 2 bases, J lost 7 bases, and 12 bases lay in between. The chain's CDR3 is CASSYLPSGEQYF. The CDR3 DNA reads TGTGCCAGCAGTTACCTACCGTCGGGGGAGCAGTACTTC.

A few counts support this clone. The chain has TRBV5-1 and TRBJ2-7, with D tentatively TRBD2 (7 bases). V was trimmed by 4 bases and J by 5 bases, leaving 10 bases between them. The CDR3 extends over 12 amino acids. Germline V lookup: CDR1 SGHRS, CDR2 YFSETQ. The CDR3 region is CASSGGGDEQYF. The DNA of the CDR3 is TGCGCCAGCAGCGGCGGGGGCGACGAGCAGTACTTC.

This clone was recorded a few times. The chain carries TRBV7-2 and TRBJ2-7; D unresolved. The V gene lost 5 bases and the J gene lost 5 bases, with 16 bases spanning the gap. Germline V gene data show CDR1 as SGHTA and CDR2 as FQGNSA. This CDR3 comprises 14 residues. The CDR3 loop reads CASSLYSRSDEQYF. Here the CDR3 DNA reads TGTGCCAGCAGCCTTTACTCTAGGAGCGACGAGCAGTACTTC.